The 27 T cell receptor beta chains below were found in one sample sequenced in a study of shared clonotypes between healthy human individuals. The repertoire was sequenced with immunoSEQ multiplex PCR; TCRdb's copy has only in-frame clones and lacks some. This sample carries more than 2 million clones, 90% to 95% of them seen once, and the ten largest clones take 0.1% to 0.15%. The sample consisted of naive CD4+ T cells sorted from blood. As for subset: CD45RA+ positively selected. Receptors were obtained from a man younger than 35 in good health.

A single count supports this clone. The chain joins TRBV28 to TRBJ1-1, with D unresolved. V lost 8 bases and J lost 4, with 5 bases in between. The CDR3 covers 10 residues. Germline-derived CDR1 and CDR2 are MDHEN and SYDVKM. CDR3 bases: TGTGCCAGCGGCGGCACTGAAGCTTTCTTT. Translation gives CASGGTEAFF.

DNA for the CDR3: TGTGCCAGCAGGGGACTAGCGGGAAACACCGGGGAGCTGTTTTTT. Protein product: CASRGLAGNTGELFF. The chain uses TRBV25-1 and TRBJ2-2; 13 positions match TRBD2. The V gene end was trimmed by 6 bases and the J gene end by 2 bases; junction bases not matched to a gene: 0. Germline CDR1 MGHDK, CDR2 SYGVNS. This CDR3 spans 15 amino acids. Looking up the rest from reference TRBV25-1 and TRBJ2-2 gives the full variable domain: EADIYQTPRYLVIGTGKKITLECSQTMGHDKMYWYQQDPGMELHLIHYSYGVNSTEKGDLSSESTVSRIRTEHFPLTLESARPSHTSQYLCASRGLAGNTGELFFGEGSRLTVL.

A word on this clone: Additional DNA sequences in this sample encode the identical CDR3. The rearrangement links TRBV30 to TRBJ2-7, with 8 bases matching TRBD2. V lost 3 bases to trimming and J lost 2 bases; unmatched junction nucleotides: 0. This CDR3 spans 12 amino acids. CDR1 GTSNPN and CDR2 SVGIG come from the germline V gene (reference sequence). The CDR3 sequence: CAWSGGAYEQYF. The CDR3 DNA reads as TGTGCCTGGAGCGGGGGGGCCTACGAGCAGTACTTC.

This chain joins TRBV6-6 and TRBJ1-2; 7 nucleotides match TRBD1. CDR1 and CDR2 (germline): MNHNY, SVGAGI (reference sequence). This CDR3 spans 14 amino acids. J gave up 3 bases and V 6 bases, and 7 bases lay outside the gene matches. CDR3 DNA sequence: TGTGCCAGCAGGCGACAGGGACCGGACTATGGCTACACCTTC. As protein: CASRRQGPDYGYTF.

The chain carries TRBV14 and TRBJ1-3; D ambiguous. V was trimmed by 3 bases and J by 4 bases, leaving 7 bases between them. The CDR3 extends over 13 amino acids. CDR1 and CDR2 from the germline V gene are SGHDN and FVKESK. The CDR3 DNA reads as TGTGCCAGCAGCCAGACAAGCGGAAACACCATATATTTT. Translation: CASSQTSGNTIYF. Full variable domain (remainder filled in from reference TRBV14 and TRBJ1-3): EAGVTQFPSHSVIEKGQTVTLRCDPISGHDNLYWYRRVMGKEIKFLLHFVKESKQDESGMPNNRFLAERTGGTYSTLKVQPAELEDSGVYFCASSQTSGNTIYFGEGSWLTVV.

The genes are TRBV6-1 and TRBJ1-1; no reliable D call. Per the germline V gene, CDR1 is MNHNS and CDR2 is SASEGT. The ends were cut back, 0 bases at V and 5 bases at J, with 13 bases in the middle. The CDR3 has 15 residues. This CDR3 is CASSEAERKGTEAFF. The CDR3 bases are TGTGCCAGCAGTGAAGCTGAGAGAAAGGGTACTGAAGCTTTCTTT.

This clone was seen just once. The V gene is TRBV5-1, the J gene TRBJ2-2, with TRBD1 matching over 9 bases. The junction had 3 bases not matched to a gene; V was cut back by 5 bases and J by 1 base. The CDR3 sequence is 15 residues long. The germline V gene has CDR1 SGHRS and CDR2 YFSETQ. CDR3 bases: TGCGCCAGCAGTCGACAGGGGGAGAACACCGGGGAGCTGTTTTTT. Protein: CASSRQGENTGELFF.

DNA for the CDR3: TGTGCCAGCAGCGGGGGGGGTAAGACATCACCCCTCCACTTT. This encodes CASSGGGKTSPLHF. J is TRBJ1-6 and V is TRBV11-2; weak D call: TRBD1 (5 bases). Per the germline V gene, CDR1 is SGHAT and CDR2 is FQNNGV. CDR3 length equals 14 residues. Trimming took 5 bases from V and 10 from J, leaving 15 bases between them. Complete variable domain (other parts from reference TRBV11-2 and TRBJ1-6): EAGVAQSPRYKIIEKRQSVAFWCNPISGHATLYWYQQILGQGPKLLIQFQNNGVVDDSQLPKDRFSAERLKGVDSTLKIQPAKLEDSAVYLCASSGGGKTSPLHFGNGTRLTVT.

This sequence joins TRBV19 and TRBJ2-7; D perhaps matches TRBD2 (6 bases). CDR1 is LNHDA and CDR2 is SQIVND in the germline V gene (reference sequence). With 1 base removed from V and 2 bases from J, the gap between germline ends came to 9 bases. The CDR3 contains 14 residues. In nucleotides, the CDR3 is TGTGCCAGTAGTATAGGGGCGGGAACCTACGAGCAGTACTTC. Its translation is CASSIGAGTYEQYF.

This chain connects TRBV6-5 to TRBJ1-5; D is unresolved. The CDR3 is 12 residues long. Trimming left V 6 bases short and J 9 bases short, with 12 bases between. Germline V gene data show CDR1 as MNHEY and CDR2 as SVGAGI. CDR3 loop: CASRTPGGPQHF. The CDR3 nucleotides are TGTGCCAGCAGAACCCCAGGCGGGCCCCAGCATTTT.

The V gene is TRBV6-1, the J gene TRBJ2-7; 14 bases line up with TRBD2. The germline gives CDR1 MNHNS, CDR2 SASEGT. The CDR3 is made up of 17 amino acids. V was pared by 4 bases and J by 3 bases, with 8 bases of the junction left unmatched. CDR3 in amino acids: CASSAPGLAGDGYEQYF. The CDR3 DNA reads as TGTGCCAGCAGTGCCCCGGGACTAGCGGGAGACGGCTACGAGCAGTACTTC.

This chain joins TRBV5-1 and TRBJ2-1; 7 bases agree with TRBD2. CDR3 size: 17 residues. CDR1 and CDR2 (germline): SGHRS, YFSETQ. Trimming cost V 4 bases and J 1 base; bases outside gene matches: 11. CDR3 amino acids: CASSPPELAASYNEQFF. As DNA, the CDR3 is TGCGCCAGCAGCCCCCCCGAGCTAGCGGCGTCCTACAATGAGCAGTTCTTC.

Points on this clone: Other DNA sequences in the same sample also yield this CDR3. CDR3 loop: CASTTTGYSNQPQHF. The CDR3 DNA is TGTGCCAGTACCACGACAGGGTATAGCAATCAGCCCCAGCATTTT. The chain links TRBV19 to TRBJ1-5; TRBD1 matches at 7 bases. The CDR3 extends over 15 amino acids. The trim removed 7 bases at V and 0 bases at J, leaving 6 bases unmatched. Germline V gene lookup returns CDR1 LNHDA and CDR2 SQIVND (reference sequence).

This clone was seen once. The CDR3 loop is CASSEMGRGQTEAFF. The CDR3, as DNA: TGCGCCAGCAGTGAGATGGGCAGGGGGCAGACTGAAGCTTTCTTT. The J gene is TRBJ1-1, the V gene TRBV10-2, with 8 positions matching TRBD1. The CDR3 extends over 15 amino acids. Unmatched junction bases numbered 7, after V lost 2 bases and J lost 5 bases. Germline V lookup: CDR1 WSHSY, CDR2 SAAADI.

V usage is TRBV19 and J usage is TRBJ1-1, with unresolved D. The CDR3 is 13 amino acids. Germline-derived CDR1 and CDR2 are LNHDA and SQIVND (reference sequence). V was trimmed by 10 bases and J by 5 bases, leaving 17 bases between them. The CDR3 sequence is CATLRGSGTEAFF. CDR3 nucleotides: TGTGCCACCCTGCGCGGGTCGGGGACTGAAGCTTTCTTT.

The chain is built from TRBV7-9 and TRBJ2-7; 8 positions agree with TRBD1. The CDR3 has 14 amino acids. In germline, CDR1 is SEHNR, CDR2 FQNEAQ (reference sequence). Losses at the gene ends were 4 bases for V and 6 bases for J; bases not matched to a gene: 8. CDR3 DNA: TGTGCCAGCAGCTCGGACAGGGAGACGGGCGAGCAGTACTTC. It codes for CASSSDRETGEQYF.

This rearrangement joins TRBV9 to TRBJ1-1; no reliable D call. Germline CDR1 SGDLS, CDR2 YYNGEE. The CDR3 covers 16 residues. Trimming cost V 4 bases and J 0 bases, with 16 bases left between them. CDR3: CASSHIPGRLNTEAFF. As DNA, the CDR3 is TGTGCCAGCAGCCATATACCCGGGCGTCTGAACACTGAAGCTTTCTTT.

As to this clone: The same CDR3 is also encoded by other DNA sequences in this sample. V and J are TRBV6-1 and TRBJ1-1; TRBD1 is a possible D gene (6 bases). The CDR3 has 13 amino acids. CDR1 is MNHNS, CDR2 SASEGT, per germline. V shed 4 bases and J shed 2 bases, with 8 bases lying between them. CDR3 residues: CASSGRGNTEAFF. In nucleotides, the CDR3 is TGTGCCAGCAGTGGCAGGGGAAACACTGAAGCTTTCTTT.

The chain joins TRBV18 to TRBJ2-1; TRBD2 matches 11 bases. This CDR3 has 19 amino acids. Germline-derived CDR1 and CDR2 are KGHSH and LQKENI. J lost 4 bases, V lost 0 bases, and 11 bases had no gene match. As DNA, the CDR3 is TGTGCCAGCTCACCACCTAGCGGGGGGGCCCTACCACTTTACAATGAGCAGTTCTTC. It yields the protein CASSPPSGGALPLYNEQFF. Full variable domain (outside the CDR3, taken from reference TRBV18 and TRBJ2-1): NAGVMQNPRHLVRRRGQEARLRCSPMKGHSHVYWYRQLPEEGLKFMVYLQKENIIDESGMPKERFSAEFPKEGPSILRIQQVVRGDSAAYFCASSPPSGGALPLYNEQFFGPGTRLTVL.

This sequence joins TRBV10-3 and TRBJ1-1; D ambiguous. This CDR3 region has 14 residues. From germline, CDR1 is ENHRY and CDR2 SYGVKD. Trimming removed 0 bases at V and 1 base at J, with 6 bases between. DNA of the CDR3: TGTGCCATCAGTGAGTCGAGAGAGAACACTGAAGCTTTCTTT. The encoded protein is CAISESRENTEAFF.

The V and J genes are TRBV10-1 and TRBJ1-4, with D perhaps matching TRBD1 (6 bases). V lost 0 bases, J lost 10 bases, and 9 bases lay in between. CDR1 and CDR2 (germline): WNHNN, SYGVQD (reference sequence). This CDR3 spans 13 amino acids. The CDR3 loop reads CASSESTGGKLFF. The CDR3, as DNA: TGCGCCAGCAGTGAGTCGACAGGCGGAAAACTGTTTTTT.

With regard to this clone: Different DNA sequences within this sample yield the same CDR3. The CDR3 DNA reads TGCGCCAGCAGCAGCGGGGGGGCAGATACGCAGTATTTT. Translating gives CASSSGGADTQYF. The chain couples TRBV5-1 to TRBJ2-3; 10 nucleotides line up with TRBD2. Per germline, CDR1 SGHRS and CDR2 YFSETQ. The ends lost 4 bases at V and 4 bases at J; junction bases unmatched: 0. CDR3 length: 13 amino acids.

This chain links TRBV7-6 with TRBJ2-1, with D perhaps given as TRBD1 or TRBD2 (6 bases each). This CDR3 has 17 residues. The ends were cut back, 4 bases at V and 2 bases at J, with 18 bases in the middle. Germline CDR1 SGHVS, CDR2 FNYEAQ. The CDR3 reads CASSSRGASGPYNEQFF. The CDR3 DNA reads TGTGCCAGCAGCTCGAGGGGGGCCAGCGGACCCTACAATGAGCAGTTCTTC.

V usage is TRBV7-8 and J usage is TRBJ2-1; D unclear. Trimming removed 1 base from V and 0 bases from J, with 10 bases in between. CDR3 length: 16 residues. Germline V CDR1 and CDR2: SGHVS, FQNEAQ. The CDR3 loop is CASSLGGSSSYNEQFF. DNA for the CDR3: TGTGCCAGCAGCTTAGGAGGCTCCAGCTCCTACAATGAGCAGTTCTTC.

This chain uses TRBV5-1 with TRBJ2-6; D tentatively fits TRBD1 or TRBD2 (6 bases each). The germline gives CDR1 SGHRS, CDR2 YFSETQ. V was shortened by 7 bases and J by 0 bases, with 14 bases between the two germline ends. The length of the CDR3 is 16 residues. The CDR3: CASSKGGNSGANVLTF. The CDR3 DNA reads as TGCGCCAGCTCAAAGGGGGGTAACTCTGGGGCCAACGTCCTGACTTTC.

CDR3 sequence reads: CASSGLAEYNEQFF. The CDR3 nucleotides are TGTGCCAGTAGTGGTCTAGCGGAGTACAATGAGCAGTTCTTC. The chain joins TRBV19 to TRBJ2-1; TRBD2 agrees at 7 bases. Germline V gene sequence: CDR1 LNHDA, CDR2 SQIVND (reference sequence). V gave up 5 bases and J gave up 4 bases; unmatched junction bases: 5. The CDR3 has 14 amino acids.

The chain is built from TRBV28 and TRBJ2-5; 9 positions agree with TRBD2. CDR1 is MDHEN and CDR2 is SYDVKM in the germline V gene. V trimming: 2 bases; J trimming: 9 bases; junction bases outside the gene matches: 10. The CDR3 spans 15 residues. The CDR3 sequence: CASSLGAGGSGSQYF. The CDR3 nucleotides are TGTGCCAGCAGTTTAGGAGCGGGGGGTAGTGGTTCCCAGTACTTC.